Listed below are T cell receptor beta chains from one sample, sequenced in a study of cytomegalovirus exposure and HLA in healthy donors. Repertoires were generated with immunoSEQ multiplex PCR, while TCRdb's copy carries only in-frame clones and drops some. Of 80,000 to 95,000 clones listed, about nine tenths are singletons. The sample consisted of PBMCs. Every receptor here comes from a man aged 25 to 40 in good health and CMV-seropositive. Each CDR3 is given with its conserved first and last residue. A clone size is listed for some rows: how often the clone was seen (once, few, many), or a class if it is expanded.

V: TRBV28; size: once; J: TRBJ1-4; CDR3: CASSLWSGDEKLFF
V: TRBV13; size: -; J: TRBJ1-5; CDR3: CASSLGGGQPQHF
V: TRBV9; size: -; J: TRBJ2-3; CDR3: CASSVAGGGTDTQYF
V: TRBV6-5; size: -; J: TRBJ1-5; CDR3: CASSYSPGSNQPQHF
V: TRBV4-1; size: once; J: TRBJ1-1; CDR3: CASSQIGAAGGLRADFF
V: TRBV28; size: once; J: TRBJ2-1; CDR3: CASRGLAGGPYNEQFF
V: TRBV7-2; size: -; J: TRBJ2-3; CDR3: CACRLAGGGDTQYF
V: TRBV14; size: -; J: TRBJ2-3; CDR3: CASSPHQDRFNTDTQYF
V: TRBV7-9; size: -; J: TRBJ1-3; CDR3: CASSLGGHIYF
V: TRBV7-7; size: -; J: TRBJ2-5; CDR3: CASSLGAHQETQYF
V: TRBV15; size: -; J: TRBJ2-3; CDR3: CATSRGLTSGVSGTQYF
V: TRBV5-4; size: once; J: TRBJ2-1; CDR3: CASRGQGLSYNEQFF
V: TRBV29-1; size: -; J: TRBJ1-4; CDR3: CSVADRTTNEKLFF
V: TRBV30; size: few; J: TRBJ2-2; CDR3: CAWKIAGVHTGELFF
V: TRBV29-1; size: -; J: TRBJ2-1; CDR3: CSVGAGSGEQFF
V: TRBV6-1; size: -; J: TRBJ2-5; CDR3: CASSVTKGVSGRRETQYF
V: TRBV5-1; size: -; J: TRBJ2-7; CDR3: CASSLDRVSVYEQYF
V: TRBV11-2; size: -; J: TRBJ2-1; CDR3: CASSPLLEYNEQFF
V: TRBV7-9; size: -; J: TRBJ2-3; CDR3: CASSLFRDSGGADTQYF
V: TRBV18; size: -; J: TRBJ1-4; CDR3: CASSRSAATNEKLFF
V: TRBV29-1; size: -; J: -; CDR3: CSVAPGLSYEQYF
V: TRBV5-1; size: -; J: TRBJ1-3; CDR3: CASSLAASSGNTIYF
V: TRBV20-1; size: -; J: TRBJ2-1; CDR3: CSAKLYNEQFF
V: TRBV2; size: -; J: TRBJ2-1; CDR3: CASSDTSGIHEQFF
V: TRBV27; size: few; J: TRBJ2-5; CDR3: CASSLAGKYGETQYF
V: TRBV10-2; size: once; J: TRBJ1-2; CDR3: CASTPGQGYGYTF
V: TRBV7-2; size: -; J: TRBJ2-7; CDR3: CASSRTSGLSPEQYF
V: TRBV18; size: -; J: TRBJ1-1; CDR3: CASSPITGTGVTEAFF
V: TRBV18; size: -; J: TRBJ2-1; CDR3: CASSPQGDSYNEQFF
V: TRBV11-2; size: -; J: TRBJ2-5; CDR3: CASRSLAGRIVQETQYF
V: TRBV10-3; size: once; J: TRBJ2-2; CDR3: CAISGDRGINTGELFF
V: TRBV4-2; size: once; J: TRBJ2-3; CDR3: CASSPSSAVTQYF
V: TRBV27; size: -; J: TRBJ2-1; CDR3: CASSFLQREGRGNEQFF
V: TRBV5-1; size: -; J: TRBJ1-3; CDR3: CASSLASGDGNTIYF
V: TRBV5-1; size: -; J: TRBJ2-5; CDR3: CASSFGTTQETQYF
V: TRBV27; size: -; J: TRBJ2-3; CDR3: CASSSSGGADTQYF
V: TRBV5-1; size: -; J: TRBJ2-1; CDR3: CASSLAVTSINEQFF
V: TRBV28; size: -; J: TRBJ2-7; CDR3: CASSTRDRSPLEQYF
V: TRBV28; size: -; J: TRBJ2-2; CDR3: CASSFLRGLGGELFF
V: TRBV7-8; size: -; J: TRBJ1-5; CDR3: CASSFFLKTGGYQPQHF